The 19 T cell receptor beta chains below come from one sample, sequenced in a study of Ad26.COV2.S vaccination and SARS-CoV-2 variants. The assay was immunoSEQ multiplex PCR, and TCRdb's table has in-frame clones only and misses some. The table has 300,000 to 500,000 clones, around nine tenths seen once; the top ten hold approximately 3.7%. Documented treatment: over 15 received Ad26.COV2.S at low or high dose, single or two shots; five or six received placebo; per-sample allocation not given. Sample collection was performed on day 63 after the first vaccine or placebo injection. The sample consisted of peripheral blood, taken in a trial of Ad26.COV2.S vaccine versus placebo. Receptors were obtained from a person aged 18-60 years who received the Ad26.COV2.S COVID-19 vaccine or a placebo.

The chain carries TRBV3-1 (or the pseudogene TRBV3-2) and TRBJ1-2, with a tentative D call TRBD1 (5 bases). The V and J ends lost 1 base and 8 bases respectively, with 17 bases between them. This CDR3 has 15 residues. Germline-derived CDR1 and CDR2 are LGHDT and YNNKEL (reference sequence). The CDR3 region has the DNA TGTGCCAGCAGCCAAGGCAACAGGAAGTCTGGCGGCTACACCTTC. It codes for CASSQGNRKSGGYTF.

The chain couples TRBV18 to TRBJ1-2; tentative D call: TRBD1 (5 bases). Per the germline V gene, CDR1 is KGHSH and CDR2 is LQKENI. The CDR3 contains 16 residues. V lost 1 base and J lost 2, with 14 bases in between. CDR3 coding DNA: TGTGCCAGCTCACCACAATCTGAGGGGCAGAACTATGGCTACACCTTC. This codes for CASSPQSEGQNYGYTF.

As to this clone: Other DNA variants within this sample encode the same CDR3. The chain recombines TRBV19 with TRBJ1-5; a weak D match, TRBD1 (5 bases). The CDR3 is made up of 15 amino acids. The germline gives CDR1 LNHDA, CDR2 SQIVND (reference sequence). V lost 3 bases, J lost 2 bases, and 11 bases lay in between. The CDR3 DNA is TGTGCCAGTAGTATCTGGGGGAATGGCAATCAGCCCCAGCATTTT. Its protein is CASSIWGNGNQPQHF.

This clone appeared a few times. V and J are TRBV7-2 and TRBJ2-7, with 12 bases matching TRBD1. The V segment lost 6 bases and the J segment 5 bases; nucleotides outside the gene matches: 8. The CDR3 is 15 residues long. Looked up from germline, CDR1 is SGHTA and CDR2 is FQGNSA. For the CDR3, the DNA is TGTGCCAGCAGTTTCCCGGGACAGGGGGCCAACGAGCAGTACTTC. Amino acids: CASSFPGQGANEQYF.

Only a few counts were recorded for this clone. The genes are TRBV11-2 and TRBJ2-7; no clear D gene. This CDR3 comprises 14 residues. Germline-derived CDR1 and CDR2 are SGHAT and FQNNGV. Deletions cut 5 bases from V and 0 bases from J, with 11 bases between. The CDR3 reads CASSTRTRSYEQYF. The CDR3 bases are TGTGCCAGCAGCACCCGGACCCGCTCCTACGAGCAGTACTTC. Based on the CDR3 plus reference TRBV11-2 and TRBJ2-7, the full variable domain is EAGVAQSPRYKIIEKRQSVAFWCNPISGHATLYWYQQILGQGPKLLIQFQNNGVVDDSQLPKDRFSAERLKGVDSTLKIQPAKLEDSAVYLCASSTRTRSYEQYFGPGTRLTVT.

The CDR3: CASGLLVVGQGRSATNEKLFF. CDR3 DNA: TGTGCTAGTGGTTTGCTGGTCGTGGGACAGGGGCGGTCTGCAACTAATGAAAAACTGTTTTTT. This chain joins TRBV12-5 and TRBJ1-4, with 10 bases lining up with TRBD1. The CDR3 runs 21 residues. After removal of 2 bases from V and 0 bases from J, the junction contained 15 bases not matched to a gene. The germline gives CDR1 LGHNT, CDR2 FRNRAP.

The chain joins TRBV10-3 to TRBJ2-5; 10 bases are a match to TRBD1. The CDR3 spans 13 residues. From germline, CDR1 is ENHRY and CDR2 SYGVKD. Trimming cost V 10 bases and J 5 bases; bases outside gene matches: 7. CDR3 sequence reads: CATSGQGVETQYF. The CDR3 DNA reads TGTGCCACATCCGGACAGGGGGTCGAGACCCAGTACTTC.

CDR3 loop: CASSLGGGEQFF. DNA of the CDR3: TGTGCCAGCAGTCTCGGAGGAGGTGAGCAGTTCTTC. V is TRBV2 and J is TRBJ2-1; TRBD2 is a possible D gene (5 bases). CDR1 and CDR2 from the germline V gene are SNHLY and FYNNEI. The CDR3 contains 12 residues. The V end was cut by 5 bases, the J end by 9 bases, with 11 bases between.

This CDR3 is CASSLLHTGELFF. In nucleotides, the CDR3 is TGTGCCAGCAGCTTGCTACACACCGGGGAGCTGTTTTTT. The V call is TRBV7-2, the J call TRBJ2-2; D uncertain. CDR3 length equals 13 residues. From germline, CDR1 is SGHTA and CDR2 FQGNSA. The germline V and J ends were trimmed by 3 bases and 3 bases, with 5 bases remaining between them.

The chain recombines TRBV4-1 with TRBJ1-1; no definite D call. CDR1 and CDR2 (germline): MGHRA, YSYEKL. V shed 4 bases and J shed 1 base, with 10 bases lying between them. The CDR3 has 14 amino acids. DNA of the CDR3: TGCGCCAGCAGCCGTATAGGCACGAACACTGAAGCTTTCTTT. Its translation is CASSRIGTNTEAFF.

V is TRBV27 and J is TRBJ2-6; 7 bases agree with TRBD1. Germline V gives CDR1 MNHEY, CDR2 SMNVEV (reference sequence). V dropped 6 bases and J dropped 0; count of bases not matched to a gene: 2. The CDR3 runs 15 residues. CDR3 sequence (DNA): TGTGCCAGCAGGCCAGGGGGCTCTGGGGCCAACGTCCTGACTTTC. This translates into CASRPGGSGANVLTF.

The CDR3 DNA sequence: TGTGCCAGCAGCCCGTATTGGGGGCAGGCAAACATTCAGTACTTC. Encoded protein: CASSPYWGQANIQYF. The J gene is TRBJ2-4, the V gene TRBV7-8; possible D gene TRBD1, 6 bases. The germline V gene encodes CDR1 SGHVS and CDR2 FQNEAQ. This CDR3 is 15 amino acids long. The ends were cut back, 5 bases at V and 6 bases at J, with 17 bases in the middle.

The chain recombines TRBV29-1 with TRBJ1-2; D possibly corresponds to TRBD1 (5 bases). V dropped 4 bases and J dropped 10 bases, with 13 bases sitting between them. CDR1 and CDR2 from the germline V gene are SQVTM and ANQGSEA. This CDR3 comprises 11 residues. This chain's CDR3 is CSVGQNSNYTF. The CDR3 coding sequence is TGCAGCGTTGGACAGAACTCCAACTACACCTTC.

The chain carries TRBV7-9 and TRBJ1-1; no reliable D call. The CDR3 covers 11 residues. CDR1 and CDR2 from the germline V gene are SEHNR and FQNEAQ (reference sequence). The ends were cut back, 1 base at V and 6 bases at J, with 3 bases in the middle. The CDR3 sequence: CASSLVSEAFF. As DNA, the CDR3 is TGTGCCAGCAGCTTAGTCTCTGAAGCTTTCTTT.

The chain employs TRBV3-1 (or the pseudogene TRBV3-2) and TRBJ2-7, with D possibly being TRBD1 (6 bases). CDR3 length: 14 residues. Germline V gives CDR1 LGHDT, CDR2 YNNKEL (reference sequence). V was clipped by 1 base and J by 7 bases, with 14 bases between them. As DNA, the CDR3 is TGTGCCAGCAGCCAAGGGGCTTTGAGGGGGGAGCAGTACTTC. It is translated as CASSQGALRGEQYF.

The chain has TRBV6-1 and TRBJ2-2; D not resolved. V lost 2 bases to trimming and J lost 2 bases, with 12 bases between them. From germline, CDR1 is MNHNS and CDR2 SASEGT. This CDR3 contains 16 residues. CDR3 region: CASSERHVLNTGELFF. In nucleotides, the CDR3 is TGTGCCAGCAGTGAACGGCACGTTTTAAACACCGGGGAGCTGTTTTTT.

The rearrangement uses TRBV3-1 (or the pseudogene TRBV3-2) and TRBJ2-5, with 11 positions matching TRBD2. The CDR3 loop spans 15 amino acids. Germline CDR1 LGHDT, CDR2 YNNKEL (reference sequence). V lost 3 bases to trimming and J lost 10 bases; unmatched junction nucleotides: 10. The chain's CDR3 is CASSQRILAGGDQYF. CDR3 bases: TGTGCCAGCAGCCAGCGGATTTTAGCGGGGGGGGACCAGTACTTC.

The chain couples TRBV12-5 to TRBJ2-2; D is undetermined. V lost 6 bases, J lost 2 bases, and 7 bases lay in between. Germline loops: CDR1 LGHNT, CDR2 FRNRAP. The length of the CDR3 is 13 residues. The CDR3 sequence: CASGSDNTGELFF. Here the CDR3 DNA reads TGTGCTAGTGGGTCGGACAACACCGGGGAGCTGTTTTTT. Drawing the rest from reference TRBV12-5 and TRBJ2-2, the complete variable domain is DARVTQTPRHKVTEMGQEVTMRCQPILGHNTVFWYRQTMMQGLELLAYFRNRAPLDDSGMPKDRFSAEMPDATLATLKIQPSEPRDSAVYFCASGSDNTGELFFGEGSRLTVL.

The CDR3 sequence is CASTQGLAGADNEQFF. In nucleotides, the CDR3 is TGTGCCAGCACCCAGGGACTAGCGGGGGCCGACAATGAGCAGTTCTTC. The chain has TRBV7-9 and TRBJ2-1, with 14 positions matching TRBD2. Germline CDR1 is SEHNR and CDR2 is FQNEAQ (reference sequence). Unmatched junction bases numbered 7, after V lost 7 bases and J lost 5 bases. CDR3 size: 16 residues. Variable domain in full (rest from reference TRBV7-9 and TRBJ2-1): DTGVSQNPRHKITKRGQNVTFRCDPISEHNRLYWYRQTLGQGPEFLTYFQNEAQLEKSRLLSDRFSAERPKGSFSTLEIQRTEQGDSAMYLCASTQGLAGADNEQFFGPGTRLTVL.